Sequencing of this T cell receptor (beta chain) was carried out in a study of blood T cell repertoires in COVID-19. Produced via immunoSEQ multiplex PCR; TCRdb's table is partial and in-frame only. In the table there are some 82,000 clones, about nine tenths of which are singletons. This CDR3 is built from 15 residues. Germline V gives CDR1 WSHSY, CDR2 SAAADI. Trimming took 5 bases from V and 4 from J, leaving 15 bases between them. The sequence came from a woman in her forties or fifties in a cohort sampled during active COVID-19. The V gene is TRBV10-2, the J gene TRBJ2-1, with a tentative D call TRBD2 (6 bases). Material: peripheral blood. The DNA for the CDR3 is TGCGCCAGCAGTTGGCGGCGGGGTACTTACAATGAGCAGTTCTTC. This translates into CASSWRRGTYNEQFF.